This entry lists 7 T cell receptor beta chains sequenced from one sample in a study of T cell responses to AZD1222 COVID-19 vaccine. Sequencing was performed with immunoSEQ multiplex PCR; in TCRdb, only in-frame clones are kept and a portion is missing. Here the sample spans over 150,000 clones, around 90% being singletons. Sample: peripheral blood, taken on day 0 of AZD1222 vaccination. The receptor set was obtained from an adult in good health.

The chain has TRBV5-1 and TRBJ2-7, with 9 bases lining up with TRBD1. The CDR3 runs to 17 residues. The J segment lost 2 bases and the V segment lost 0 bases, leaving 9 bases of the junction unmatched. Per the germline V gene, CDR1 is SGHRS and CDR2 is YFSETQ. In DNA form, the CDR3 reads TGCGCCAGCAGCTTGGCCCCGGGACAGGGCAGCACCTACGAGCAGTACTTC. Encoded protein: CASSLAPGQGSTYEQYF. The full variable domain, its missing parts supplied by reference TRBV5-1 and TRBJ2-7, is KAGVTQTPRYLIKTRGQQVTLSCSPISGHRSVSWYQQTPGQGLQFLFEYFSETQRNKGNFPGRFSGRQFSNSRSEMNVSTLELGDSALYLCASSLAPGQGSTYEQYFGPGTRLTVT.

This chain links TRBV4-2 with TRBJ1-2, with D hard to call. CDR1 and CDR2 from the germline V gene are LGHNA and YNFKEQ. The CDR3 loop spans 14 amino acids. V was pared by 0 bases and J by 6 bases, with 11 bases between. CDR3 nucleotide sequence: TGTGCCAGCAGCCAAGATCGAGGCTCCCATGGCTACACCTTC. Translated, it gives CASSQDRGSHGYTF.

This chain links TRBV6-2 or TRBV6-3 with TRBJ2-1; a possible D gene is TRBD2 (6 bases). Trimming stripped 2 bases from V and 5 bases from J, with 16 bases between. This CDR3 comprises 16 residues. Looked up from germline, CDR1 is MNHEY and CDR2 is SVGEGT. Here the CDR3 DNA reads TGTGCCAGCAGTTACACCCAGCGGGTGAGGAACAATGAGCAGTTCTTC. It codes for CASSYTQRVRNNEQFF.

The genes are TRBV12-1 and TRBJ1-6. TRBV12-1 is flagged as a pseudogene. The CDR3 is made up of 14 amino acids. CDR3 nucleotide sequence: TGTGCCAGCAGCTTTGCGTGGGAATCGGCACCCCTCCACTTT. Its protein product is CASSFAWESAPLHF.

CDR3 nucleotides: TGCGCCAGCAGCTTACAACAGGGGTATGGGGCCAACGTCCTGACTTTC. It codes for CASSLQQGYGANVLTF. This sequence joins TRBV5-1 and TRBJ2-6; TRBD1 agrees at 7 bases. Germline V gene sequence: CDR1 SGHRS, CDR2 YFSETQ. The CDR3 is 16 amino acids. V lost 2 bases, J lost 3 bases, and 5 bases stayed unmatched. Looking up the rest from reference TRBV5-1 and TRBJ2-6 gives the full variable domain: KAGVTQTPRYLIKTRGQQVTLSCSPISGHRSVSWYQQTPGQGLQFLFEYFSETQRNKGNFPGRFSGRQFSNSRSEMNVSTLELGDSALYLCASSLQQGYGANVLTFGAGSRLTVL.

In DNA form, the CDR3 reads TGTGCCAGCAGCTTCGGCCAGGGGATTCGGGAGACCCAGTACTTC. It is translated as CASSFGQGIRETQYF. The J gene is TRBJ2-5, the V gene TRBV7-9, with D possibly matching TRBD1 (6 bases). Germline lookup yields CDR1 SEHNR and CDR2 FQNEAQ (reference sequence). V shed 3 bases and J shed 5 bases, with 16 bases lying between them. This CDR3 comprises 15 residues.

This chain joins TRBV18 and TRBJ1-1; tentatively, D is TRBD1 (6 bases). V was shortened by 4 bases and J by 5 bases, with 17 bases between the two germline ends. This CDR3 comprises 15 residues. Germline CDR1 is KGHSH and CDR2 is LQKENI. The DNA for the CDR3 is TGTGCCAGCTCACAGCTGGGGGGGGCGAGGACTGAAGCTTTCTTT. Amino acid sequence: CASSQLGGARTEAFF.